The entry below gives a single TCR beta chain sequence along with its context. Other DNA sequences within the sample encode an identical CDR3. Trimming pared 1 base from V and 3 bases from J, leaving 4 bases between. Per germline, CDR1 KGHSH and CDR2 LQKENI. This CDR3 is built from 12 residues. In the original workflow: Amplification with reference gene primers provided the estimates of nucleated cell counts. Produced via immunoSEQ multiplex PCR; TCRdb's table is partial and in-frame only. From that table come the V and J calls and clone size; the DNA was used to work out D and trimming. The sample contains 40,000 to 60,000 clones, around 83% of which appear only once. The data originate from a study of blood T cell repertoires in COVID-19. Study summary: COVID-19 samples, acute and convalescent, were from the United States, Italy and Spain. PBMCs, B-cell-depleted T cells, or T cells were the source of the cDNA or gDNA that made up the material.

The sequencing sample was made of peripheral blood. The chain couples TRBV18 to TRBJ2-7; unclear D gene. The source is a man in his forties with active COVID-19. CDR3 sequence reads: CASSPLNYEQYF. CDR3 DNA sequence: TGTGCCAGCTCACCACTTAACTACGAGCAGTACTTC.